This T cell receptor (beta chain) was sequenced in a study of immune evolution from preneoplasia to lung adenocarcinoma. Across the study: HLA loss of heterozygosity: roughly 7.5% AIS, more than 14% MIA, approximately 35% ADC, none AAH.

Libraries were prepared by immunoSEQ multiplex PCR; TCRdb keeps only in-frame clonotypes and omits some of them. The repertoire holds 39,000 or so clones, with approximately 79% as singletons. The V segment lost 4 bases and the J segment 3 bases; nucleotides outside the gene matches: 9. CDR3 length: 16 residues. CDR1 MDHEN and CDR2 SYDVKM come from the germline V gene. The TCR comes from a person between 55 and 70 years old with lung adenocarcinoma. The sequenced sample was FFPE invasive lung adenocarcinoma tissue. The rearrangement joins TRBV28 to TRBJ1-1, with 9 bases fitting TRBD1. The DNA of the CDR3 is TGTGCCAGCAGTTCCCCCGGGACAGGGCAGCACACTGAAGCTTTCTTT. This codes for CASSSPGTGQHTEAFF.